This entry concerns a single T cell receptor beta chain. The antigen is undetermined. V was trimmed by 4 bases and J by 3 bases, leaving 12 bases between them. This CDR3 is 14 amino acids long. CDR1 is SGHTA and CDR2 is FQGTGA in the germline V gene. This specimen comes from a study of blood T cells in healthy people across ages. Collection of 8.5 to 10 milliliters of peripheral blood was performed for each donor. Isolation of PBMCs gave at least 6 million cells per sample. Regarding the study as a whole: TCR beta diversity per million T cells fell roughly linearly with age. The study found TCR beta diversity correlated strongly with naive T cell percentage.

A J-beta primer mix and a sample-barcoded 5' primer were used in a second PCR of roughly 6 to 11 cycles. TCRdb recomputed calls from the 5' RACE reads with MiXCR, one row per CDR3 protein. The sample yields about 1,500,000 distinct CDR3 sequences, over 25% seen once. This sequence joins TRBV7-3 and TRBJ1-2, with D possibly matching TRBD1 (5 bases). This TCR came from a woman aged 25-40 years in good health. The sequenced sample was blood. The CDR3 coding sequence is TGTGCCAGCAGCTCCCTCGGAGGGGACTATGGCTACACCTTC. It translates to CASSSLGGDYGYTF.